This entry describes one T cell receptor (beta chain). TCRdb's table, derived via immunoSEQ multiplex PCR, lists solely in-frame clones and lacks some. The table has more than 150,000 clones, almost 85% seen once. The V end was cut by 6 bases, the J end by 0 bases, with 15 bases between. The CDR3 runs 16 residues. Germline loops: CDR1 KGHSH, CDR2 LQKENI. This sample is part of a study of blood T cell repertoires in COVID-19. The overall study: There were acute and convalescent COVID-19 samples, and they came from the United States, Italy and Spain.

J is TRBJ1-3 and V is TRBV18; possibly TRBD1 for D (6 bases). The sequence was collected from a man aged 18 to 29 with active or convalescent COVID-19. Sequencing was performed on peripheral blood. The DNA for the CDR3 is TGTGCCAGCTCCCTAAACAGGGAGAACTCTGGAAACACCATATATTTT. It codes for CASSLNRENSGNTIYF. The complete variable domain, with remaining parts taken from reference TRBV18 and TRBJ1-3, reads NAGVMQNPRHLVRRRGQEARLRCSPMKGHSHVYWYRQLPEEGLKFMVYLQKENIIDESGMPKERFSAEFPKEGPSILRIQQVVRGDSAAYFCASSLNRENSGNTIYFGEGSWLTVV.